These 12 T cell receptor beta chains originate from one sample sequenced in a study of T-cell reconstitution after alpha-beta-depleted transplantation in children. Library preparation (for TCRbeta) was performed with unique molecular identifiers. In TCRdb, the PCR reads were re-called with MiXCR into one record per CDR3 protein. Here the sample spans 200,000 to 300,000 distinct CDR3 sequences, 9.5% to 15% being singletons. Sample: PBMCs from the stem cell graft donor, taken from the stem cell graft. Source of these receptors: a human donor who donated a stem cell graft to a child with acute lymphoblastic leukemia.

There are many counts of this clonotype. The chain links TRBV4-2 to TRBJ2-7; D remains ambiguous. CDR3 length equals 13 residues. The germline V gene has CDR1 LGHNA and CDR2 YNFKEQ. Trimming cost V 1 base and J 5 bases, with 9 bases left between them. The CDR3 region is CASSQVSSDEQYF. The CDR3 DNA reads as TGTGCCAGCAGCCAAGTTTCGAGCGACGAGCAGTACTTC.

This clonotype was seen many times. CDR3 sequence (DNA): TGCAGTGCCCGGTCGCCGACAGGGGGCTCCTACAATGAGCAGTTCTTC. Its protein product is CSARSPTGGSYNEQFF. This chain links TRBV20-1 with TRBJ2-1; 9 nucleotides line up with TRBD1. Germline V lookup: CDR1 DFQATT, CDR2 SNEGSKA (reference sequence). This CDR3 spans 16 amino acids. V lost 6 bases, J lost 0 bases, and 9 bases stayed unmatched.

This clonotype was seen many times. The CDR3 coding sequence is TGTGCCAGTAGTATGATCGGGGGGCCCCCGCAAGATACGCAGTATTTT. Protein sequence: CASSMIGGPPQDTQYF. V is TRBV19 and J is TRBJ2-3; D is perhaps TRBD2 (7 bases). The germline CDR1 and CDR2 sequences are LNHDA and SQIVND (reference sequence). This CDR3 has 16 amino acids. Between the trimmed V and J ends, which lost 3 bases and 5 bases, there was a span of 18 bases. Complete variable domain (other parts from reference TRBV19 and TRBJ2-3): DGGITQSPKYLFRKEGQNVTLSCEQNLNHDAMYWYRQDPGQGLRLIYYSQIVNDFQKGDIAEGYSVSREKKESFPLTVTSAQKNPTAFYLCASSMIGGPPQDTQYFGPGTRLTVL.

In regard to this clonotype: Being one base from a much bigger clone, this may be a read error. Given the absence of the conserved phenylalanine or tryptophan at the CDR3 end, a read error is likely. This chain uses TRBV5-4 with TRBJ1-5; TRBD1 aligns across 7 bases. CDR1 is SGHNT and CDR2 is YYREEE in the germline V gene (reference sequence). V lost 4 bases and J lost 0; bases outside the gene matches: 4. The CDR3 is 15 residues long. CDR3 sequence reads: CASSLGQYSNQPQHL. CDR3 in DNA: TGTGCCAGCAGCCTGGGACAGTATAGCAATCAGCCCCAGCATTTG.

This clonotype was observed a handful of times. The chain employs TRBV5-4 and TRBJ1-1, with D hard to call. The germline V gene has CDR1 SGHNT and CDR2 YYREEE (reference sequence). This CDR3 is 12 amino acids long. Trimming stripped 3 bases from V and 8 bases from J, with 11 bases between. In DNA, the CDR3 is TGTGCCAGCAGCTCCGCCCGGACGGAAGCTTTCTTT. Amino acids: CASSSARTEAFF. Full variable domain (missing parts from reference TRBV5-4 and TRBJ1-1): ETGVTQSPTHLIKTRGQQVTLRCSSQSGHNTVSWYQQALGQGPQFIFQYYREEENGRGNFPPRFSGLQFPNYSSELNVNALELDDSALYLCASSSARTEAFFGQGTRLTVV.

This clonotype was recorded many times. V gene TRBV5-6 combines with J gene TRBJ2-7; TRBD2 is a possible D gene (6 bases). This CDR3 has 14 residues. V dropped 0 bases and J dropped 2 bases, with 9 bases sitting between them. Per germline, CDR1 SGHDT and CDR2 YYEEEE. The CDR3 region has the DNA TGTGCCAGCAGCTTGGGCGGGGTAGCCTACGAGCAGTACTTC. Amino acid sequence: CASSLGGVAYEQYF. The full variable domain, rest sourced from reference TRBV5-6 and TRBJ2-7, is DAGVTQSPTHLIKTRGQQVTLRCSPKSGHDTVSWYQQALGQGPQFIFQYYEEEERQRGNFPDRFSGHQFPNYSSELNVNALLLGDSALYLCASSLGGVAYEQYFGPGTRLTVT.

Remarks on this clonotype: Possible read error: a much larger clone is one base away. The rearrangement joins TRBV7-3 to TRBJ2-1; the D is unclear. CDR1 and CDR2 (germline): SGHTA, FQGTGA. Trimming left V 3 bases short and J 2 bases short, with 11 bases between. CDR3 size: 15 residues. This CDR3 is CASSFDPLPYNEQFF. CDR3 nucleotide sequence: TGTGCCAGCAGCTTTGATCCCCTCCCCTACAATGAGCAGTTCTTC. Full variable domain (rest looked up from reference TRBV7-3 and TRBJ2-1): GAGVSQTPSNKVTEKGKYVELRCDPISGHTALYWYRQSLGQGPEFLIYFQGTGAADDSGLPNDRFFAVRPEGSVSTLKIQRTERGDSAVYLCASSFDPLPYNEQFFGPGTRLTVL.

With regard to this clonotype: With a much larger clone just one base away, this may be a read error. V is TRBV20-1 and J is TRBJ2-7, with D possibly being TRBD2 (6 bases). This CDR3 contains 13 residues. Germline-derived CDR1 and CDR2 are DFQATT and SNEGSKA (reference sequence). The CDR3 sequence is CSVPGDGAYVQYF. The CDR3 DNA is TGCAGTGTCCCGGGAGATGGCGCCTACGTGCAGTACTTC.

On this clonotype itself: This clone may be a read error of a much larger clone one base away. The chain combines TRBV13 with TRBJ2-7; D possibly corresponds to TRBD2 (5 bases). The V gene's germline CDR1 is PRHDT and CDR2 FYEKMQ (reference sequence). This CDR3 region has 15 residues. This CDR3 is CASSLGQEEFYDQYF. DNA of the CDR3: TGTGCCAGCAGCTTAGGCCAGGAGGAATTCTACGACCAGTACTTC. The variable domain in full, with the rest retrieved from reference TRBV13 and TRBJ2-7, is AAGVIQSPRHLIKEKRETATLKCYPIPRHDTVYWYQQGPGQDPQFLISFYEKMQSDKGSIPDRFSAQQFSDYHSELNMSSLELGDSALYFCASSLGQEEFYDQYFGPGTRLTVT.

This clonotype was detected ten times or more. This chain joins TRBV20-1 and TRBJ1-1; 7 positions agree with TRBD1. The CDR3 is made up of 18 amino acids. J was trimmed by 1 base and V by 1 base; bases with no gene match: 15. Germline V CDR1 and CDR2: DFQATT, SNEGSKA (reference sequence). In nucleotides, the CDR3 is TGCAGTGCTAGAGGGGGCAGGGCTCCGGGACAGAAGAACACTGAAGCTTTCTTT. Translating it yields CSARGGRAPGQKNTEAFF.

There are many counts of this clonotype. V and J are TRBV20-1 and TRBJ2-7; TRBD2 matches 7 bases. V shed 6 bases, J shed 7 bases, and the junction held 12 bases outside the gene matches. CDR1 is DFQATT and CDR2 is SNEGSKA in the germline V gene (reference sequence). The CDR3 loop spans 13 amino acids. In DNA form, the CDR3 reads TGCAGTGCAAGTCGGCAGGGAGGGCGGGAGCAGTACTTC. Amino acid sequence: CSASRQGGREQYF.

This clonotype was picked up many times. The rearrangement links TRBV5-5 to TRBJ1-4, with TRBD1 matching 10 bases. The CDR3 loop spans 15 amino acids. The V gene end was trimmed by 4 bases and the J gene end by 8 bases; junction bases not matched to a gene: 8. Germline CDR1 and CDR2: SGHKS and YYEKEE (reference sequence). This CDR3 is CASSLGTGVGEKLFF. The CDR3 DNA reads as TGTGCCAGCAGCCTCGGGACAGGGGTTGGAGAAAAACTGTTTTTT.